A selection of T cell receptor beta chains follows, all from one sample in a study of T cell repertoires in cytomegalovirus infection. TCRdb passed the reads through MiXCR, listing each CDR3 protein once. The sample lists roughly 100,000 distinct CDR3 sequences, 16% occurring once. Source material: PBMCs. The receptors were sampled from a human donor in good health (CMV status not recorded). Some clones in this sample may be carry-over from other donors' samples. Each CDR3 is given with its conserved first and last residue. Fields, in order: J gene, D gene, V gene, clone size, CDR3 DNA, CDR3 protein. A D gene is named only where the DNA matches it firmly. A clone size is listed for some rows: how often the clone was seen (once, few, many), or a class if it is expanded.

j_call: TRBJ1-4
d_call: TRBD1
v_call: TRBV6-6
clone_size: few
cdr3_nt: TGTGCCAGCAGTCGACAGGGGGCAAACGAAAAACTGTTTTTT
cdr3_aa: CASSRQGANEKLFF

j_call: TRBJ1-5
d_call: NA
v_call: TRBV2
clone_size: many
cdr3_nt: TGTGCCAGCAGTGAAAGCAGGGGAGGTCAGCCCCAGCATTTT
cdr3_aa: CASSESRGGQPQHF

j_call: TRBJ2-5
d_call: TRBD1
v_call: TRBV29-1
clone_size: few
cdr3_nt: TGCAGCGTTTTAACAGGGGACGAGACCCAGTACTTC
cdr3_aa: CSVLTGDETQYF

j_call: TRBJ1-2
d_call: NA
v_call: TRBV28
clone_size: NA
cdr3_nt: TGTGCCAGCAGTCCTGGACAGACCTATGGCTACACCTTC
cdr3_aa: CASSPGQTYGYTF

j_call: TRBJ2-3
d_call: TRBD2
v_call: TRBV11-3
clone_size: NA
cdr3_nt: TGTGCCAGCAGCGGAACAAGCGGGGGGGGAGATACGCAGTATTTT
cdr3_aa: CASSGTSGGGDTQYF

j_call: TRBJ2-7
d_call: TRBD1
v_call: TRBV14
clone_size: NA
cdr3_nt: TGTGCCAGCAGCTTGGGACAGGCCTACTCCTACGAGCAGTACTTC
cdr3_aa: CASSLGQAYSYEQYF

j_call: TRBJ1-2
d_call: NA
v_call: TRBV27
clone_size: few
cdr3_nt: TGTGCCAGCAGTTTATCGATCCCGGGGGCGGCCCGACACCGAGCAGGGTATGGCTACACCTTC
cdr3_aa: CASSLSIPGAARHRAGYGYTF

j_call: TRBJ1-3
d_call: NA
v_call: TRBV29-1
clone_size: many
cdr3_nt: TGCAGCGCTATACACCTGAGCTCTGGAAACACCATATATTTT
cdr3_aa: CSAIHLSSGNTIYF

j_call: TRBJ2-3
d_call: TRBD2
v_call: TRBV29-1
clone_size: NA
cdr3_nt: TGCAGCGTTTTGGGACTAGCAGCGAGCACAGATACGCAGTATTTT
cdr3_aa: CSVLGLAASTDTQYF

j_call: TRBJ1-5
d_call: NA
v_call: TRBV25-1
clone_size: few
cdr3_nt: TGTGCCAGCAGTGGGCTCCAGGATGTCAGCCCCCAGCATTTT
cdr3_aa: CASSGLQDVSPQHF

j_call: TRBJ1-5
d_call: NA
v_call: TRBV7-9
clone_size: many
cdr3_nt: TGTGCCAGCAGCTCTACAGATAGCAATCAGCCCCAGCATTTT
cdr3_aa: CASSSTDSNQPQHF

j_call: TRBJ2-5
d_call: NA
v_call: TRBV15
clone_size: NA
cdr3_nt: TGTGCCACCAGCAGGGATCTTAAAGGGTCAATGGAGACCCAGTACTTC
cdr3_aa: CATSRDLKGSMETQYF

j_call: TRBJ1-5
d_call: NA
v_call: TRBV7-2
clone_size: many
cdr3_nt: TGTGCCAGCAGCTTAGAGGGCAGGGGAGATCAGCCCCAGCATTTT
cdr3_aa: CASSLEGRGDQPQHF

j_call: TRBJ1-2
d_call: TRBD1
v_call: TRBV29-1
clone_size: few
cdr3_nt: TGCAGCGCTCCCTCAGGGGGCGATAACTATGGCTACACCTTC
cdr3_aa: CSAPSGGDNYGYTF

j_call: TRBJ2-2
d_call: TRBD1
v_call: TRBV7-2
clone_size: many
cdr3_nt: TGTGCCAGCAGCTTGGGACAGGGGGCCGGCACCGGGGAGCTGTTTTTT
cdr3_aa: CASSLGQGAGTGELFF

j_call: TRBJ2-7
d_call: TRBD1
v_call: TRBV20-1
clone_size: NA
cdr3_nt: TGCAGTGCCGCGGGACAGGGGGTCTCCTACGAGCAGTACTTC
cdr3_aa: CSAAGQGVSYEQYF

j_call: TRBJ2-7
d_call: NA
v_call: TRBV7-9
clone_size: NA
cdr3_nt: TGTGCCAGCAGCCCAAGGACGGGACCCCACGAGCAGTACTTC
cdr3_aa: CASSPRTGPHEQYF

j_call: TRBJ2-7
d_call: NA
v_call: TRBV4-1
clone_size: NA
cdr3_nt: TGCGCCAGCAGCCAAGGACAGAGAAAGACTGTCTACGAGCAGTACTTC
cdr3_aa: CASSQGQRKTVYEQYF

j_call: TRBJ2-5
d_call: TRBD1
v_call: TRBV7-6
clone_size: NA
cdr3_nt: TGTGCCAGCAGCTTCTTTACAGGGGCGAGAGAGACCCAGTACTTC
cdr3_aa: CASSFFTGARETQYF

j_call: TRBJ2-5
d_call: NA
v_call: TRBV11-3
clone_size: NA
cdr3_nt: TGTGCCAGCAGCTTAGAGATGGATGCGACCCAGTACTTC
cdr3_aa: CASSLEMDATQYF

j_call: TRBJ1-4
d_call: NA
v_call: TRBV11-2
clone_size: few
cdr3_nt: TGTGCCAGCAGCTTAGATTTAAGACAGGCATTTAATGAAAAACTGTTTTTT
cdr3_aa: CASSLDLRQAFNEKLFF

j_call: TRBJ1-1
d_call: NA
v_call: TRBV2
clone_size: few
cdr3_nt: TGTGCCAGCAGTGAAGGGGAGGTGGGGTGGGGTTCTTTAGCTTTCTTT
cdr3_aa: CASSEGEVGWGSLAFF

j_call: TRBJ2-1
d_call: NA
v_call: TRBV7-2
clone_size: many
cdr3_nt: TGTGCCAGCAGCTCAGAGGGCGGCCTAGGAGATGAGCAGTTCTTC
cdr3_aa: CASSSEGGLGDEQFF

j_call: TRBJ2-3
d_call: NA
v_call: TRBV7-2
clone_size: many
cdr3_nt: TGTGCCAGCAGCCCCGACACGATCGAGATTAGACCCTGGGATACGCAGTATTTT
cdr3_aa: CASSPDTIEIRPWDTQYF

j_call: TRBJ1-5
d_call: NA
v_call: TRBV20-1
clone_size: few
cdr3_nt: TGCAGTGCTCCCCGGAGGGGGAGCAATCAGCCCCAGCATTTT
cdr3_aa: CSAPRRGSNQPQHF

j_call: TRBJ1-1
d_call: NA
v_call: TRBV7-3
clone_size: many
cdr3_nt: TGTGCCAGCAGCCTTTCTTCCGGGGGTGAAGCTTTCTTT
cdr3_aa: CASSLSSGGEAFF

j_call: TRBJ1-1
d_call: NA
v_call: TRBV3-1
clone_size: few
cdr3_nt: TGTGCCAGCAGCCTAACGACGAACACTGAAGCTTTCTTT
cdr3_aa: CASSLTTNTEAFF

j_call: TRBJ1-1
d_call: NA
v_call: TRBV2
clone_size: NA
cdr3_nt: TGTGCCAGTGGGGACGGCACGCTGGAAGCTTTCTTT
cdr3_aa: CASGDGTLEAFF

j_call: TRBJ2-5
d_call: NA
v_call: TRBV7-2
clone_size: NA
cdr3_nt: TGTGCCAGCAGCCGAGGACAGTACCAAGAGACCCAGTACTTC
cdr3_aa: CASSRGQYQETQYF

j_call: TRBJ2-3
d_call: NA
v_call: TRBV11-2
clone_size: many
cdr3_nt: TGTGCCAGCAGCTTAGGAGGGGGGGGTGATACGCAGTATTTT
cdr3_aa: CASSLGGGGDTQYF

j_call: TRBJ1-1
d_call: NA
v_call: TRBV6-5
clone_size: few
cdr3_nt: TGTGCCAGCAGTTACATAGTCAACACTGAAGCTTTCTTT
cdr3_aa: CASSYIVNTEAFF

j_call: TRBJ1-1
d_call: NA
v_call: TRBV7-9
clone_size: NA
cdr3_nt: TGTGCCAGCAGCTTCCCCTCCCGAGGTGCTGAAGCTTTCTTT
cdr3_aa: CASSFPSRGAEAFF

j_call: TRBJ1-6
d_call: TRBD1
v_call: TRBV20-1
clone_size: many
cdr3_nt: TGCAGTGCCCAAACAGGGGATGGAAATTCACCCCTCCACTTT
cdr3_aa: CSAQTGDGNSPLHF

j_call: TRBJ1-2
d_call: NA
v_call: TRBV7-2
clone_size: few
cdr3_nt: TGTGCCAGCAGCTTAACCTTAGGGGACGACTATGGCTACACCTTC
cdr3_aa: CASSLTLGDDYGYTF

j_call: TRBJ1-1
d_call: NA
v_call: TRBV7-2
clone_size: many
cdr3_nt: TGTGCCAGCACCCTCGCGGAAGGAAGCACTGAAGCTTTCTTT
cdr3_aa: CASTLAEGSTEAFF

j_call: TRBJ1-2
d_call: TRBD1
v_call: TRBV28
clone_size: NA
cdr3_nt: TGTGCCAGCAGAGCGGGACAGGGTTTAAGGGCTATAACTAACTATGGCTACACCTTC
cdr3_aa: CASRAGQGLRAITNYGYTF